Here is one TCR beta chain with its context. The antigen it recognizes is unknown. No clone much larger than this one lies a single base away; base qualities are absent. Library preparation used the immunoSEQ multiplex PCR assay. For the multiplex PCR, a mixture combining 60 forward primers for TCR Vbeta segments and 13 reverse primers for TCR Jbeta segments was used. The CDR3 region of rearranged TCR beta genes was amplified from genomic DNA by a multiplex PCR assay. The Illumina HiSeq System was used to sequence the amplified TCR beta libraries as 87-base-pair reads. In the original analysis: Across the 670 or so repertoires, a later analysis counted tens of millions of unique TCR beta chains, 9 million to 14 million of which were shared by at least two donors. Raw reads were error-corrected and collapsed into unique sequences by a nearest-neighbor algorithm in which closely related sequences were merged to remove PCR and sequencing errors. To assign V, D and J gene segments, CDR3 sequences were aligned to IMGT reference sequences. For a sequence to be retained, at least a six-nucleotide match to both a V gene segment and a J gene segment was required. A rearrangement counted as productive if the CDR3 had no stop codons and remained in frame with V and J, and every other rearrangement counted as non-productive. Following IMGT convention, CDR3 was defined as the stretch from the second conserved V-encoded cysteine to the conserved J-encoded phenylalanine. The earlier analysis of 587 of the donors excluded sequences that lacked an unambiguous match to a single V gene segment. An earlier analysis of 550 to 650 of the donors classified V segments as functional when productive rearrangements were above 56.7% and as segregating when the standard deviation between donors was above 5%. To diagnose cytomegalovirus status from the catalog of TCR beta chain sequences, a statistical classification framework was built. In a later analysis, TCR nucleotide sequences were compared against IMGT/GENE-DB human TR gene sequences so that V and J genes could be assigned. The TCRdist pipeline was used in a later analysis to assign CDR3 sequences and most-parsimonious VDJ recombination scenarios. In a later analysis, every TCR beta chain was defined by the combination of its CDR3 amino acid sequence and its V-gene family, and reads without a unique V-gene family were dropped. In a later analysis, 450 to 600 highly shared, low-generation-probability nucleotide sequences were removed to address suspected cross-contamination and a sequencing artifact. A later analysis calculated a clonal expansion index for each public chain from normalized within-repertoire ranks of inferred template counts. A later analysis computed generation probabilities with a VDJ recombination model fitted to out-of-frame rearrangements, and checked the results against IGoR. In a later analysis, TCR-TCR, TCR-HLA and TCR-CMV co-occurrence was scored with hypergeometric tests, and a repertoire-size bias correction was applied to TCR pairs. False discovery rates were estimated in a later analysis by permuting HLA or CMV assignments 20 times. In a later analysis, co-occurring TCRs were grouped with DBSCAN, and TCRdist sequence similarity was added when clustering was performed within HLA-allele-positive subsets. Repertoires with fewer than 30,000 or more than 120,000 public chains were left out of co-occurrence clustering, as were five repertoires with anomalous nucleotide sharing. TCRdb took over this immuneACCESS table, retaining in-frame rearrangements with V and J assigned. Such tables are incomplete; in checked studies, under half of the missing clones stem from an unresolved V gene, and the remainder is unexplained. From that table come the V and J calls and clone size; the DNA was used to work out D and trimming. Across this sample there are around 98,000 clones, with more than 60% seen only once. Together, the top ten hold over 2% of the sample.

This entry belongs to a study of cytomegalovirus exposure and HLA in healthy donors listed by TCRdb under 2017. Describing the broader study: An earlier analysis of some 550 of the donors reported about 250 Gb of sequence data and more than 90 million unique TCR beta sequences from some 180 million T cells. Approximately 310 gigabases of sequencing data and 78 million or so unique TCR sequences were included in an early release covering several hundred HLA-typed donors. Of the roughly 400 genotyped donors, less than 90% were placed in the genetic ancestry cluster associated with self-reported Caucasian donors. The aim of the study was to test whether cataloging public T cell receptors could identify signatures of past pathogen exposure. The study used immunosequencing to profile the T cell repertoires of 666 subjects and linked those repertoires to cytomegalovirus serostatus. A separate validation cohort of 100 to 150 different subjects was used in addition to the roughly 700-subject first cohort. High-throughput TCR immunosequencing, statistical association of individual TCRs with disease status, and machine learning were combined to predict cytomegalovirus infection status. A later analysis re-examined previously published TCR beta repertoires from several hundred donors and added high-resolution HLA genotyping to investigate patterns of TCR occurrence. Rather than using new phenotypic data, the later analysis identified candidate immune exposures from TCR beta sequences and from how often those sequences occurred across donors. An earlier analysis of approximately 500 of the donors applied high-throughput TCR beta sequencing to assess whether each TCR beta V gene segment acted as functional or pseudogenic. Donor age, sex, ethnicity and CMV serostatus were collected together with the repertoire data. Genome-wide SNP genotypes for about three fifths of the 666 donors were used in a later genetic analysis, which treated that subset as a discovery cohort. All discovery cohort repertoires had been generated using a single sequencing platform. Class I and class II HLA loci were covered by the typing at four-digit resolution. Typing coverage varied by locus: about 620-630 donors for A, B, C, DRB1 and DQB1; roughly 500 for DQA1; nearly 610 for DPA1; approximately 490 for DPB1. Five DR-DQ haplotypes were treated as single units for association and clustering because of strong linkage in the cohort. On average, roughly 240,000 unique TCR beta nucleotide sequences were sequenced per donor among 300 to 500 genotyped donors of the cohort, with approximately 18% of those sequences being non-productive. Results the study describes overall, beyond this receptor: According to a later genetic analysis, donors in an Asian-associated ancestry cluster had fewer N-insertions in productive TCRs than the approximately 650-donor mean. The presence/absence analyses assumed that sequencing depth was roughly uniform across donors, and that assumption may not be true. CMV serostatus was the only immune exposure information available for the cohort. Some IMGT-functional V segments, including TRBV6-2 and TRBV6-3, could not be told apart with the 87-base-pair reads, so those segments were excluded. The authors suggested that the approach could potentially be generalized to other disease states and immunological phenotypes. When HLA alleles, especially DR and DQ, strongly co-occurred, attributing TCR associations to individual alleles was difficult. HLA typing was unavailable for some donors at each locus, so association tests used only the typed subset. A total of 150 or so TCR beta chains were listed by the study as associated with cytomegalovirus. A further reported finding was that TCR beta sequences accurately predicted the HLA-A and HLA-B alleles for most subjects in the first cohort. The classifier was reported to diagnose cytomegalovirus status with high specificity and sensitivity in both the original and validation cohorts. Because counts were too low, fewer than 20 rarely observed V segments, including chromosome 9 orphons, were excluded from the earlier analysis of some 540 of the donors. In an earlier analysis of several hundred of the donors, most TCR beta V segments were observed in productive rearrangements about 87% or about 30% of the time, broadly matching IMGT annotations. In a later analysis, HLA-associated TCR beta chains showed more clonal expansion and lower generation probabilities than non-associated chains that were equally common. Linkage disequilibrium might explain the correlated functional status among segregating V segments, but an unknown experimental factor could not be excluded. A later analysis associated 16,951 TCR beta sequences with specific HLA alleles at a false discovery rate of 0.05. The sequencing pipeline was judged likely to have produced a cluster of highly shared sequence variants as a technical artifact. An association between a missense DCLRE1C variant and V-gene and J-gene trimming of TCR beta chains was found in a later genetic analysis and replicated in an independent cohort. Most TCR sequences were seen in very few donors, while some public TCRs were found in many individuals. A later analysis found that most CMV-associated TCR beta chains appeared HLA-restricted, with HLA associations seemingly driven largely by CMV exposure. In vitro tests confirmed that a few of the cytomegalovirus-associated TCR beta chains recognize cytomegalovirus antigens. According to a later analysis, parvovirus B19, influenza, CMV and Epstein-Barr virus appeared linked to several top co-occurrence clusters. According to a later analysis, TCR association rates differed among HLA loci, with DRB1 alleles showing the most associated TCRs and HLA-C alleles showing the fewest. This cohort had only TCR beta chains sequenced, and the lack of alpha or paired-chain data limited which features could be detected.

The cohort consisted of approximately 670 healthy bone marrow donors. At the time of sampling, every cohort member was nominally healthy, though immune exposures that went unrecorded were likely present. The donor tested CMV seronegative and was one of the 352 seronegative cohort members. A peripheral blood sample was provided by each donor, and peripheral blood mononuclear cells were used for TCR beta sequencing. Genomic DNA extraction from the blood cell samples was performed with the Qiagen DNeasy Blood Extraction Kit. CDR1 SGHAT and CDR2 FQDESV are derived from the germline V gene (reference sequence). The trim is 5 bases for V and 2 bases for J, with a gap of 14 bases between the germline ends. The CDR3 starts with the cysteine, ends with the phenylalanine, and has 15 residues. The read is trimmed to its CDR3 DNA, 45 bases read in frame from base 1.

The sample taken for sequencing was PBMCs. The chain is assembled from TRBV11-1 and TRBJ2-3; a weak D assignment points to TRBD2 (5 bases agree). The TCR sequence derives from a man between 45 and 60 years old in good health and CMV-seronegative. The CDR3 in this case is CASSPGKLITDTQYF. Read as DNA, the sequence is TGTGCCAGCAGCCCGGGAAAACTAATCACAGATACGCAGTATTTT. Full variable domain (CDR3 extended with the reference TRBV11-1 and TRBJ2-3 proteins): EAEVAQSPRYKITEKSQAVAFWCDPISGHATLYWYRQILGQGPELLVQFQDESVVDDSQLPKDRFSAERLKGVDSTLKIQPAELGDSAMYLCASSPGKLITDTQYFGPGTRLTVL.